This T cell receptor beta chain was identified during a study of blood T cell repertoires in COVID-19. Whole-study context: The United States, Italy and Spain supplied acute and convalescent COVID-19 samples. PBMCs, B-cell-depleted T cells, or T cells provided the cDNA or gDNA that made up the material.

In the authors' methods: How many nucleated cells were present was estimated from reference gene primer amplification. Produced via immunoSEQ multiplex PCR; TCRdb's table is partial and in-frame only. V and J calls and clone size come straight from that table; D and trimming were deduced from the DNA. The sample yields nearly 200,000 clones, approximately 87% seen once. The CDR3 runs 14 residues. J was trimmed by 0 bases and V by 9 bases; bases with no gene match: 5. Germline V gives CDR1 ENHRY, CDR2 SYGVKD. Specimen: peripheral blood. The TCR sequence derives from a woman aged 65 to 85 with acute or convalescent COVID-19. The chain joins TRBV10-3 to TRBJ1-2; 9 positions agree with TRBD1. The DNA for the CDR3 is TGTGCCATTGCGAGACAGGGGGCTAACTATGGCTACACCTTC. It codes for CAIARQGANYGYTF.